Below, one TCR beta chain is given with its context. No antigen is known for it. No much larger clonotype is one base removed from it; base qualities were not supplied. V loses 5 bases, J loses 4 bases, and the germline ends lie 17 bases apart. Spanning cysteine to phenylalanine, the CDR3 consists of 16 amino acids. The CDR3 DNA has 48 bases and is translated from base 1. Sequences LNHDA (CDR1) and SQIVND (CDR2) are obtained from the germline V gene (reference sequence). Each collaborating institution followed its own protocols to collect whole blood in K2EDTA tubes. For TCRbeta analysis, collaborator samples were shipped as frozen whole blood, as isolated PBMCs, or as DNA extracted from either sample type. TCRbeta CDR3 regions were amplified from genomic DNA using the immunoSEQ Assay, a bias-controlled multiplex PCR. As for the original processing: Within the assay, amplification of reference gene primers was used to estimate how many nucleated cells each sample contained. To quantify the absolute abundance of each unique TCRbeta CDR3 rearrangement, sequence reads were collapsed and filtered. For each sample, productive Simpson clonality was calculated as the square root of Simpson's diversity index over productive rearrangements. TCRdb mirrors the immuneACCESS table, restricted to in-frame sequences. Some clones are absent from its copies; in checked studies, under half trace to an unresolved V gene, and the reason for the others is unknown. From that table come the V and J calls and clone size; the DNA was used to work out D and trimming. The sample records about 210,000 clones, approximately 90% of which are singletons. The ten largest clonotypes hold around 4.8% of the sample.

The record originates from a study of blood T cell repertoires in COVID-19 (TCRdb year 2020). About the full investigation: Samples from collaborators originated in the United States, Italy and Spain and spanned both the acute and convalescent phases of COVID-19. The samples were drawn from two sources: the first 160 participants of the ongoing ImmuneRACE study, and 1,000 to 1,500 subjects contributed by 6 global collaborators. Where available, HLA class I and class II types were taken from metadata supplied by the sample provider and were not determined by assay-based typing. A freely available public database, intended as a resource for researchers studying the immune response to SARS-CoV-2, is where the repertoires were released. The dataset comprised deeply sampled blood TCRbeta repertoires from subjects exposed to, actively infected with, or recovered from COVID-19. The sample metadata nearly always contained a de-identified subject ID, COVID-19 status, age in years and sex. The prospective study material was composed of cDNA or gDNA derived from T cells, B-cell-depleted T cells, or PBMCs.

General findings and caveats noted by the study authors: How much clinical and demographic metadata was included differed by source and by participant, and the metadata was provided uncurated.

The chain employs TRBV19 and TRBJ1-4; perhaps TRBD1 is the D gene, with 6 bases matching. The source is a woman between 35 and 50 years old with acute or convalescent COVID-19. Material: peripheral blood. CDR3 sequence: CASSPAWGGNNEKLFF. The nucleotides are TGTGCCAGTAGTCCCGCCTGGGGGGGCAATAATGAAAAACTGTTTTTT.